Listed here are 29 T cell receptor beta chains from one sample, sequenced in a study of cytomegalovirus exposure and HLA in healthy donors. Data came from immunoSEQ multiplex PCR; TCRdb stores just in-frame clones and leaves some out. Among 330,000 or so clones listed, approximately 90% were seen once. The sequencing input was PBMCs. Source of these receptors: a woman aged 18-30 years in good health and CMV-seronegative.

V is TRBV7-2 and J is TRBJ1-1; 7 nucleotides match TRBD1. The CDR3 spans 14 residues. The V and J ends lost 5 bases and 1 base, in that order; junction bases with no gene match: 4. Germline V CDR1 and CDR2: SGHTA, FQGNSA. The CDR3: CASSLWDRNTEAFF. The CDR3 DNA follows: TGTGCCAGCAGCCTCTGGGACAGGAACACTGAAGCTTTCTTT.

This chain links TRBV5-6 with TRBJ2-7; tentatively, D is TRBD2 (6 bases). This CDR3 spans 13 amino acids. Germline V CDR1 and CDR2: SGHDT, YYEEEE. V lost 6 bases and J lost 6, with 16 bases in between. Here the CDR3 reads CASTGGGAAEQYF. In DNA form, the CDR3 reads TGTGCCAGCACCGGGGGAGGCGCGGCCGAGCAGTACTTC.

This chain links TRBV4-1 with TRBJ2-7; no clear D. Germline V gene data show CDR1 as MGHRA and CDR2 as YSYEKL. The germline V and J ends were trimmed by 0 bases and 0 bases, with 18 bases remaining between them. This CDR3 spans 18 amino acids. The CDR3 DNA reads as TGCGCCAGCAGCCAAGATAAGGCGGCCAGCCACCTCTCCTACGAGCAGTACTTC. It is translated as CASSQDKAASHLSYEQYF.

The CDR3 region is CASSRTGGSSYNEQFF. The CDR3 DNA reads TGTGCCAGTAGTAGAACCGGCGGTAGCTCCTACAATGAGCAGTTCTTC. The V call is TRBV19, the J call TRBJ2-1; D gene uncertain. The V gene lost 4 bases and the J gene lost 0 bases, with 13 bases spanning the gap. Germline CDR1 and CDR2: LNHDA and SQIVND (reference sequence). The CDR3 is made up of 16 amino acids.

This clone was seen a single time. The CDR3 loop reads CASSEVAGNTGELFF. In DNA form, the CDR3 reads TGCGCCAGCAGCGAAGTGGCGGGGAACACCGGGGAGCTGTTTTTT. V and J are TRBV5-1 and TRBJ2-2; possibly TRBD2 for D (5 bases). V was trimmed by 4 bases and J by 1 base, leaving 11 bases between them. Germline lookup yields CDR1 SGHRS and CDR2 YFSETQ. The CDR3 has 15 amino acids.

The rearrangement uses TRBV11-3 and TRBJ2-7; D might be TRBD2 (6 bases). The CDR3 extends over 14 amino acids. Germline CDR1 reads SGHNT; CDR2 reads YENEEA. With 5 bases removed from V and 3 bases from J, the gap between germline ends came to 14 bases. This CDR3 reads CASSPFEDYYEQYF. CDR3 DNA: TGTGCCAGCAGCCCGTTTGAGGACTACTACGAGCAGTACTTC.

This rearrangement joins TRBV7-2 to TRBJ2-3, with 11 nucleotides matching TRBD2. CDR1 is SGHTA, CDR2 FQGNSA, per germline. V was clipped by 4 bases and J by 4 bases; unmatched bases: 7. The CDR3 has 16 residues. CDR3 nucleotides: TGTGCCAGCAGCTGGACTAGCGGGTTCATGTCAGATACGCAGTATTTT. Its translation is CASSWTSGFMSDTQYF.

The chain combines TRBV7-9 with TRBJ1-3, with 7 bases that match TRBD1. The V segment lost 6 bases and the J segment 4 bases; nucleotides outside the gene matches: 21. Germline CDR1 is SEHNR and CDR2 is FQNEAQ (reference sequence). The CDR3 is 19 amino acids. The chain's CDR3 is CASSLPSDRDNSNGNTIYF. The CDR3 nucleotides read TGTGCCAGCAGTCTACCGTCCGACAGGGACAACTCTAACGGAAACACCATATATTTT.

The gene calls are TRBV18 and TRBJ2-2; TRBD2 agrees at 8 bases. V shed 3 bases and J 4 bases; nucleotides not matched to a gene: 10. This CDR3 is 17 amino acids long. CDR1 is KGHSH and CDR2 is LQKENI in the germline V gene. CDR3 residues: CASSPPPGLVGTGELFF. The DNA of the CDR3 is TGTGCCAGCTCACCGCCTCCGGGACTAGTAGGCACCGGGGAGCTGTTTTTT.

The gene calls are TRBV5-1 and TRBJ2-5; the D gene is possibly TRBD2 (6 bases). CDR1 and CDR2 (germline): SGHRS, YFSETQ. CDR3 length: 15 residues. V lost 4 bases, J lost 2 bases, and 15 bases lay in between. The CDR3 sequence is CASSIGTGSQETQYF. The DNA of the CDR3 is TGCGCCAGCAGCATCGGGACTGGCTCGCAAGAGACCCAGTACTTC.

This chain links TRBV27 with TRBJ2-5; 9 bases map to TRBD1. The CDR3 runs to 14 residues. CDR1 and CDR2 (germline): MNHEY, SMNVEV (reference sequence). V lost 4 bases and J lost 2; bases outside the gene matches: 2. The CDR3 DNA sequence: TGTGCCAGCAGTTACAGGGGGCATCAAGAGACCCAGTACTTC. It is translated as CASSYRGHQETQYF.

CDR3 in DNA: TGTGCCAGCAGCCAAGAATTGGGAATAGGGGGAGCGGACGAGCAGTACTTC. Its protein is CASSQELGIGGADEQYF. V gene TRBV4-2 combines with J gene TRBJ2-7; TRBD1 is a possible D gene (6 bases). Trimming took off 0 bases at V and 5 bases at J, with 20 bases between the two ends. The CDR3 totals 17 residues. Germline values: CDR1 LGHNA, CDR2 YNFKEQ.

In nucleotides, the CDR3 is TGCGCCAGCAGCTTGGTGGGACTGCCCCCGGGCGAGCAGTACTTC. Protein: CASSLVGLPPGEQYF. V and J are TRBV5-1 and TRBJ2-7; D is possibly TRBD2 (6 bases). Germline V gene sequence: CDR1 SGHRS, CDR2 YFSETQ. The V and J ends lost 0 bases and 6 bases respectively, with 16 bases between them. This CDR3 comprises 15 residues.

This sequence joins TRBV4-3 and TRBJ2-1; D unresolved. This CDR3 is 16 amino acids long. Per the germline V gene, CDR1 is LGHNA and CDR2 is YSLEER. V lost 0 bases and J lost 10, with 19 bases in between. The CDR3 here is CASSQDTASFYQEQFF. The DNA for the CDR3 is TGCGCCAGCAGCCAAGATACGGCTAGTTTTTACCAGGAGCAGTTCTTC.

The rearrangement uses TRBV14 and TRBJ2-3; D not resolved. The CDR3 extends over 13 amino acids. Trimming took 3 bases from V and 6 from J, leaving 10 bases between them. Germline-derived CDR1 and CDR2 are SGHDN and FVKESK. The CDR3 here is CASSHNMADTQYF. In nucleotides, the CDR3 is TGTGCCAGCAGCCACAACATGGCCGATACGCAGTATTTT.

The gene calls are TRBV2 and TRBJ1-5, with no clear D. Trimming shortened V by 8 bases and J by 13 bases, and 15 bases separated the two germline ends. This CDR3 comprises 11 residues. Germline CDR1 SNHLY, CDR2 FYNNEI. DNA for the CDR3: TGTGCCAGCCGGGGTGAGGGAAAACAGCATTTT. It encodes CASRGEGKQHF.

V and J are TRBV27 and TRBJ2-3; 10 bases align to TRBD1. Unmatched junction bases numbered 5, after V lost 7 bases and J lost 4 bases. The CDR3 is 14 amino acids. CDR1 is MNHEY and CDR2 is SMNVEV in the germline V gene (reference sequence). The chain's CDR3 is CASTDRGRPDTQYF. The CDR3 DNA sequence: TGTGCCAGCACCGACAGGGGGCGACCAGATACGCAGTATTTT.

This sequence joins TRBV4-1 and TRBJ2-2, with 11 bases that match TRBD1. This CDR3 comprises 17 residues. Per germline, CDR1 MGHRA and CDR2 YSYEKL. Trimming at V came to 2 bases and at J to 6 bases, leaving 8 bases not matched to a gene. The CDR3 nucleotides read TGCGCCAGCAGCCAACCTCCGGGACAGGGGGGCGCCGGGGAGCTGTTTTTT. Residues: CASSQPPGQGGAGELFF.

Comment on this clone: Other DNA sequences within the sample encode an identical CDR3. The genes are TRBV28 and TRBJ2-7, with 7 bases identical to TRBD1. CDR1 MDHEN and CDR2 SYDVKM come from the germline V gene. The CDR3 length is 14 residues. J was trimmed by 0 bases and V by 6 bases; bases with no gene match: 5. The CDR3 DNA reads TGTGCCAGCAGCGGGCAGGGGGACTCCTACGAGCAGTACTTC. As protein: CASSGQGDSYEQYF.

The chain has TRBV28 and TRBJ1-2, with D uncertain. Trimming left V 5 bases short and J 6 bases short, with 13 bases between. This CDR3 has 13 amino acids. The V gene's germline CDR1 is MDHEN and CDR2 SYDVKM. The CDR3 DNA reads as TGTGCCAGCAGTACACGACCCCGGGATGGCTACACCTTC. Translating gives CASSTRPRDGYTF.

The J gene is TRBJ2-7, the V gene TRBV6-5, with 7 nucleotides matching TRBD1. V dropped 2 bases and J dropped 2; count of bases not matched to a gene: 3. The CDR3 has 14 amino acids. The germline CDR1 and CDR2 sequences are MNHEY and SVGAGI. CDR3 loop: CASSYTGTAYEQYF. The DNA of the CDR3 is TGTGCCAGCAGTTACACCGGGACAGCCTACGAGCAGTACTTC.

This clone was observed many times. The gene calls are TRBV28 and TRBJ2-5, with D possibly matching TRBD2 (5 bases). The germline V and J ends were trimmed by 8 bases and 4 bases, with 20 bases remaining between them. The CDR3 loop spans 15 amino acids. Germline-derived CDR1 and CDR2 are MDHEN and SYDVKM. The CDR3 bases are TGTGCCAGCCGCCAGGCAAGCGGTCCCGCAGAGACCCAGTACTTC. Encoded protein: CASRQASGPAETQYF.

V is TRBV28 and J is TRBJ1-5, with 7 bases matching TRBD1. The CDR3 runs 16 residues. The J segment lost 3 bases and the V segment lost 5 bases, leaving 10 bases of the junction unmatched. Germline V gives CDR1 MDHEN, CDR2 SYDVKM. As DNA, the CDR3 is TGTGCCAGCAGTCCCGGCCACAGGGGAGACAATCAGCCCCAGCATTTT. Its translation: CASSPGHRGDNQPQHF.

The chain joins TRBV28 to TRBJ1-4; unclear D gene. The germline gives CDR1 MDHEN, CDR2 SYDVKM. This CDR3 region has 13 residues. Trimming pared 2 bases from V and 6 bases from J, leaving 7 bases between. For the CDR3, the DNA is TGTGCCAGCAGTTTAGACGGGGATGAAAAACTGTTTTTT. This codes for CASSLDGDEKLFF. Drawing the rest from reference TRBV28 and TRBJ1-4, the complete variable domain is DVKVTQSSRYLVKRTGEKVFLECVQDMDHENMFWYRQDPGLGLRLIYFSYDVKMKEKGDIPEGYSVSREKKERFSLILESASTNQTSMYLCASSLDGDEKLFFGSGTQLSVL.

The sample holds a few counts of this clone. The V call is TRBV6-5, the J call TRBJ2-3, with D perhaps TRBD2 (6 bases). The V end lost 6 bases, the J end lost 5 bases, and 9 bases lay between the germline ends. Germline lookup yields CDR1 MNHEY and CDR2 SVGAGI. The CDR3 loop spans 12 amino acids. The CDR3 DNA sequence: TGTGCCAGCAGGCCCGGGGGAGATACGCAGTATTTT. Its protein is CASRPGGDTQYF.

The CDR3 sequence is CASSETSSYEQYF. The CDR3 DNA reads TGTGCCAGCAGTGAAACTAGTTCCTACGAGCAGTACTTC. The genes are TRBV6-1 and TRBJ2-7, with D possibly being TRBD2 (5 bases). Germline CDR1 reads MNHNS; CDR2 reads SASEGT. The CDR3 spans 13 residues. Trimming removed 2 bases at V and 1 base at J, with 6 bases between.

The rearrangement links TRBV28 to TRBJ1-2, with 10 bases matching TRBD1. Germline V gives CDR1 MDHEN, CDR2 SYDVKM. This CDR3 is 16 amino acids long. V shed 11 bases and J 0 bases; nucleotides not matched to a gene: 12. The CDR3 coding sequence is TGTGCCGCCCAAACGGCGGGACAGGGGTCTAACTATGGCTACACCTTC. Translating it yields CAAQTAGQGSNYGYTF.

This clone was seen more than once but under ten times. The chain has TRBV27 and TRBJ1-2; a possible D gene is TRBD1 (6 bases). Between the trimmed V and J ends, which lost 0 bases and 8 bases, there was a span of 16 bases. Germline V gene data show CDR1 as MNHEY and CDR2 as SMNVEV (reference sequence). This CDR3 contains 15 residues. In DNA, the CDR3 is TGTGCCAGCAGTTTATCGTTTTCCCAGGGGTCGGGCTACACCTTC. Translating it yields CASSLSFSQGSGYTF.

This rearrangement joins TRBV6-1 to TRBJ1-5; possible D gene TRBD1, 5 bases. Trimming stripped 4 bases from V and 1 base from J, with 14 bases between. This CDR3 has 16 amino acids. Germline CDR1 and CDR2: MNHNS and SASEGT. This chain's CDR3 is CASSARGFGSNQPQHF. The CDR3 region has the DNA TGTGCCAGCAGTGCCCGGGGGTTCGGGAGCAATCAGCCCCAGCATTTT.